A single sample gave rise to the 27 T cell receptor beta chains below, sequenced in a study of blood T cell repertoires in COVID-19. Sequencing used immunoSEQ multiplex PCR; TCRdb keeps in-frame clones, though not all of them. The sample records 110,000 or so clones, roughly 85% being singletons. Sequences were obtained from peripheral blood. These TCRs come from a human donor in a cohort sampled during active COVID-19.

The chain carries TRBV18 and TRBJ2-5; D perhaps matches TRBD2 (6 bases). V was shortened by 5 bases and J by 2 bases, with 9 bases between the two germline ends. The CDR3 covers 13 residues. Germline CDR1 reads KGHSH; CDR2 reads LQKENI. CDR3 residues: CASSTGVQETQYF. CDR3 bases: TGTGCCAGCTCAACGGGGGTTCAAGAGACCCAGTACTTC.

The chain carries TRBV7-9 and TRBJ2-6; 7 nucleotides match TRBD1. CDR1 is SEHNR and CDR2 is FQNEAQ in the germline V gene (reference sequence). The V gene end was trimmed by 1 base and the J gene end by 3 bases; junction bases not matched to a gene: 3. The CDR3 length is 16 residues. As DNA, the CDR3 is TGTGCCAGCAGCTTAGGACAGGGCAGTGGGGCCAACGTCCTGACTTTC. As protein: CASSLGQGSGANVLTF.

The V and J genes are TRBV30 and TRBJ1-4; TRBD1 matches at 9 bases. The V gene end was trimmed by 8 bases and the J gene end by 8 bases; junction bases not matched to a gene: 9. Germline V gene lookup returns CDR1 GTSNPN and CDR2 SVGIG (reference sequence). The CDR3 length is 13 residues. CDR3 protein: CAGPGQGGEKLFF. CDR3 nucleotides: TGTGCCGGACCGGGACAGGGTGGAGAAAAACTGTTTTTT.

In this sample, this clone turned up a few times. The CDR3, as DNA: TGTGCCAGCAGCCAAGATGAAGGGGCTGGAAACACCATATATTTT. Its translation is CASSQDEGAGNTIYF. The chain carries TRBV14 and TRBJ1-3; tentatively, D is TRBD1 (5 bases). The germline V gene encodes CDR1 SGHDN and CDR2 FVKESK. The CDR3 has 15 residues. V was pared by 0 bases and J by 2 bases, with 8 bases between.

The chain is built from TRBV29-1 and TRBJ2-5; TRBD1 is a possible D gene (5 bases). The CDR3 is made up of 13 amino acids. The germline V gene encodes CDR1 SQVTM and CDR2 ANQGSEA. Between the trimmed V and J ends, which lost 4 bases and 1 base, there was a span of 10 bases. The CDR3 DNA sequence: TGCAGCGTTGCAGGGATTTCCCAAGAGACCCAGTACTTC. The encoded protein is CSVAGISQETQYF. Full variable domain (outside the CDR3, taken from reference TRBV29-1 and TRBJ2-5): SAVISQKPSRDICQRGTSLTIQCQVDSQVTMMFWYRQQPGQSLTLIATANQGSEATYESGFVIDKFPISRPNLTFSTLTVSNMSPEDSSIYLCSVAGISQETQYFGPGTRLLVL.

This clone has just one count. This chain links TRBV7-2 with TRBJ2-7; perhaps TRBD2 as D (6 bases). The germline V gene encodes CDR1 SGHTA and CDR2 FQGNSA. This CDR3 has 15 amino acids. V dropped 3 bases and J dropped 0 bases, with 12 bases sitting between them. For the CDR3, the DNA is TGTGCCAGCAGCTTTCAGGGAGGAGACTCCTACGAGCAGTACTTC. Protein product: CASSFQGGDSYEQYF.

This clone appeared a few times. The gene calls are TRBV5-5 and TRBJ2-3; D may be TRBD2 (7 bases). CDR1 is SGHKS, CDR2 YYEKEE, per germline (reference sequence). The CDR3 length is 17 residues. V was trimmed by 5 bases and J by 0 bases, leaving 19 bases between them. The CDR3 DNA follows: TGTGCCAGCAGACCGCACGCCGGGGGGCCTAGCACAGATACGCAGTATTTT. Amino acid sequence: CASRPHAGGPSTDTQYF. The variable domain in full, with the rest retrieved from reference TRBV5-5 and TRBJ2-3, is DAGVTQSPTHLIKTRGQQVTLRCSPISGHKSVSWYQQVLGQGPQFIFQYYEKEERGRGNFPDRFSARQFPNYSSELNVNALLLGDSALYLCASRPHAGGPSTDTQYFGPGTRLTVL.

This chain joins TRBV5-1 and TRBJ2-7; 7 bases align to TRBD1. The junction had 6 bases not matched to a gene; V was cut back by 2 bases and J by 4 bases. Germline CDR1 SGHRS, CDR2 YFSETQ. The CDR3 is 14 amino acids. This chain's CDR3 is CASSFGTAGYEQYF. In nucleotides, the CDR3 is TGCGCCAGCAGCTTCGGGACAGCAGGGTACGAGCAGTACTTC.

The CDR3 DNA reads TGTGCCAGCAGCTTATCGAGGGAGACTGAAGCTTTCTTT. It specifies CASSLSRETEAFF. The V gene is TRBV7-3, the J gene TRBJ1-1; D remains ambiguous. In germline, CDR1 is SGHTA, CDR2 FQGTGA. This CDR3 contains 13 residues. Trimming removed 2 bases at V and 5 bases at J, with 9 bases between. Full variable domain (missing parts from reference TRBV7-3 and TRBJ1-1): GAGVSQTPSNKVTEKGKYVELRCDPISGHTALYWYRQSLGQGPEFLIYFQGTGAADDSGLPNDRFFAVRPEGSVSTLKIQRTERGDSAVYLCASSLSRETEAFFGQGTRLTVV.

V gene TRBV5-1 combines with J gene TRBJ1-4; 7 nucleotides line up with TRBD1. The CDR3 totals 13 residues. V lost 5 bases and J lost 8; bases outside the gene matches: 6. CDR1 is SGHRS and CDR2 is YFSETQ in the germline V gene. In nucleotides, the CDR3 is TGCGCCAGCAGAACAGGGGAGAGGGAAAAACTGTTTTTT. Residues: CASRTGEREKLFF.

The chain carries TRBV13 and TRBJ1-1; D is perhaps TRBD1 (6 bases). Between the trimmed V and J ends, which lost 5 bases and 6 bases, there was a span of 13 bases. This CDR3 region has 13 residues. From germline, CDR1 is PRHDT and CDR2 FYEKMQ (reference sequence). The DNA of the CDR3 is TGTGCCAGCAGCACCGGACAGAAGGCTGAAGCTTTCTTT. It is translated as CASSTGQKAEAFF.

CDR3 loop: CASSLTPPSTQYF. The CDR3, as DNA: TGTGCCAGCAGCTTGACCCCCCCGAGTACGCAGTATTTT. The gene calls are TRBV5-6 and TRBJ2-3; no clear D gene. Trimming removed 1 base at V and 8 bases at J, with 11 bases between. CDR3 length: 13 residues. CDR1 is SGHDT, CDR2 YYEEEE, per germline.

This chain uses TRBV7-2 with TRBJ2-7; D might be TRBD1 (5 bases). CDR1 and CDR2 (germline): SGHTA, FQGNSA. This CDR3 has 15 residues. V lost 5 bases to trimming and J lost 0 bases, with 14 bases between them. The CDR3 sequence is CASSKTGGSSYEQYF. CDR3 nucleotide sequence: TGTGCCAGCAGCAAAACAGGCGGAAGCTCCTACGAGCAGTACTTC.

J is TRBJ2-2 and V is TRBV6-5, with D possibly matching TRBD2 (5 bases). Germline lookup yields CDR1 MNHEY and CDR2 SVGAGI. There are 15 residues in the CDR3. Trimming removed 7 bases at V and 11 bases at J, with 23 bases between. CDR3 region: CASNAKDGEAVELFF. The DNA of the CDR3 is TGTGCCAGCAATGCCAAGGACGGGGAAGCCGTTGAGCTGTTTTTT.

The rearrangement joins TRBV2 to TRBJ2-3; 9 bases align to TRBD2. This CDR3 spans 16 amino acids. With 1 base clipped from V and 4 bases from J, the junction kept 6 bases outside the gene matches. Germline CDR1 and CDR2: SNHLY and FYNNEI. The CDR3 is CASSEGLAGSADTQYF. The CDR3 nucleotides are TGTGCCAGCAGTGAAGGGCTAGCGGGAAGCGCAGATACGCAGTATTTT.

This chain links TRBV11-2 with TRBJ2-5; tentatively, D is TRBD2 (6 bases). V lost 3 bases, J lost 4 bases, and 12 bases lay in between. Germline-derived CDR1 and CDR2 are SGHAT and FQNNGV. The CDR3 is 14 residues long. The CDR3 DNA reads as TGTGCCAGCAGCTTGGGACTCGATATAGAGACCCAGTACTTC. As protein: CASSLGLDIETQYF.

The chain is built from TRBV2 and TRBJ2-4; the match to TRBD2 covers 16 bases. The V gene end was trimmed by 6 bases and the J gene end by 2 bases; junction bases not matched to a gene: 7. The CDR3 is made up of 18 amino acids. The germline V gene encodes CDR1 SNHLY and CDR2 FYNNEI. Here the CDR3 reads CASRSGLAGGWTKNIQYF. The CDR3 coding sequence is TGTGCCAGCAGGTCGGGACTAGCGGGAGGGTGGACCAAAAACATTCAGTACTTC.

The chain uses TRBV9 and TRBJ2-3, with 8 bases aligning to TRBD2. The junction had 2 bases not matched to a gene; V was cut back by 2 bases and J by 0 bases. CDR3 size: 15 residues. Germline assignment: CDR1 SGDLS and CDR2 YYNGEE. Written as DNA, the CDR3 is TGTGCCAGCAGCGTCTCTAGCGGGAGCACAGATACGCAGTATTTT. Its protein is CASSVSSGSTDTQYF.

V and J are TRBV18 and TRBJ1-3; no clear D gene. V lost 2 bases, J lost 0 bases, and 8 bases lay in between. Looked up from germline, CDR1 is KGHSH and CDR2 is LQKENI. This CDR3 is 15 amino acids long. The CDR3 DNA is TGTGCCAGCTCACCAGCGGTTAACTCTGGAAACACCATATATTTT. Translation: CASSPAVNSGNTIYF.

In this sample, this clone turned up once. In DNA form, the CDR3 reads TGTGCCAGCAGCTTAGTTATGGGACAGGGTGCTGAAGCTTTCTTT. This translates into CASSLVMGQGAEAFF. The chain uses TRBV13 and TRBJ1-1, with TRBD1 matching over 9 bases. The CDR3 runs to 15 residues. V trimming: 1 base; J trimming: 6 bases; junction bases outside the gene matches: 6. CDR1 and CDR2 from the germline V gene are PRHDT and FYEKMQ (reference sequence).

The rearrangement joins TRBV5-1 to TRBJ2-3; 7 positions agree with TRBD1. Trimming at V came to 0 bases and at J to 6 bases, leaving 4 bases not matched to a gene. The CDR3 totals 14 residues. Per the germline V gene, CDR1 is SGHRS and CDR2 is YFSETQ. CDR3 sequence reads: CASSLGQGRDTQYF. CDR3 in DNA: TGCGCCAGCAGCTTGGGACAGGGTCGGGATACGCAGTATTTT.

This clone appeared a few times. The J gene is TRBJ2-7, the V gene TRBV27; possibly TRBD2 for D (5 bases). The CDR3 is made up of 14 amino acids. Trimming left V 2 bases short and J 7 bases short, with 15 bases between. Germline values: CDR1 MNHEY, CDR2 SMNVEV (reference sequence). The CDR3: CASSLSGVAGEQYF. In DNA form, the CDR3 reads TGTGCCAGCAGTTTAAGCGGCGTAGCAGGAGAGCAGTACTTC.

V is TRBV19 and J is TRBJ2-7, with a possible D match to TRBD1 (6 bases). Trimming shortened V by 5 bases and J by 0 bases, and 17 bases separated the two germline ends. This CDR3 is built from 16 residues. From germline, CDR1 is LNHDA and CDR2 SQIVND (reference sequence). The CDR3 DNA reads as TGTGCCAGTAGTTCTCGGACAGATATTTACTCCTACGAGCAGTACTTC. It codes for CASSSRTDIYSYEQYF. The full variable domain, rest sourced from reference TRBV19 and TRBJ2-7, is DGGITQSPKYLFRKEGQNVTLSCEQNLNHDAMYWYRQDPGQGLRLIYYSQIVNDFQKGDIAEGYSVSREKKESFPLTVTSAQKNPTAFYLCASSSRTDIYSYEQYFGPGTRLTVT.

The chain links TRBV19 to TRBJ1-1, with 9 nucleotides matching TRBD1. V lost 10 bases, J lost 5 bases, and 8 bases stayed unmatched. Germline V gene data show CDR1 as LNHDA and CDR2 as SQIVND (reference sequence). The CDR3 extends over 13 amino acids. Written as DNA, the CDR3 is TGTGCCACCGAGGACAGGGGAAAAACTGAAGCTTTCTTT. Protein sequence: CATEDRGKTEAFF.

V is TRBV3-1 (or the pseudogene TRBV3-2) and J is TRBJ1-2; 7 bases align to TRBD1. J lost 8 bases, V lost 5 bases, and 11 bases had no gene match. CDR1 and CDR2 (germline): LGHDT, YNNKEL (reference sequence). The CDR3 covers 14 residues. The CDR3 DNA sequence: TGTGCCAGCAGCACAGGACAGGCATCCGGGGGCTACACCTTC. It encodes CASSTGQASGGYTF.

The chain is built from TRBV2 and TRBJ2-5, with a weak D call TRBD2 (6 bases). The CDR3 runs 15 residues. V lost 9 bases and J 4 bases, leaving 21 bases between the germline ends. CDR1 SNHLY and CDR2 FYNNEI come from the germline V gene. For the CDR3, the DNA is TGTGCCAGTCAGTGGGGGGAGTCCTGGGGAGAGACCCAGTACTTC. Protein sequence: CASQWGESWGETQYF.

J is TRBJ1-6 and V is TRBV3-1 (or the pseudogene TRBV3-2); 7 bases map to TRBD1. This CDR3 spans 15 amino acids. Germline trimming cut 3 bases from V and 9 bases from J; bases unmatched to any gene: 8. CDR1 LGHDT and CDR2 YNNKEL come from the germline V gene (reference sequence). The CDR3 DNA reads as TGTGCCAGCAGCCATTCGGGGACAGCAACTTCACCCCTCCACTTT. This gives the protein CASSHSGTATSPLHF.